Listed here are 14 T cell receptor beta chains from one sample, sequenced in a study of blood T cell repertoires in COVID-19. The table came from immunoSEQ multiplex PCR; TCRdb's copy has only in-frame clones and leaves some out. This sample carries about 87,000 clones, around 86% of them seen once, and the ten largest clones take about 5%. Sample: peripheral blood. These receptors were collected from a man aged 40-50 years with acute or convalescent COVID-19.

The chain carries TRBV2 and TRBJ1-6; 9 bases agree with TRBD1. The V gene's germline CDR1 is SNHLY and CDR2 FYNNEI. V lost 7 bases and J lost 0; bases outside the gene matches: 7. CDR3 size: 17 residues. In DNA, the CDR3 is TGTGCCAGCACCGACCCGACAGGGGGCTCCTATAATTCACCCCTCCACTTT. Amino acids: CASTDPTGGSYNSPLHF.

This clone was observed a handful of times. The V call is TRBV19, the J call TRBJ2-1; D is undetermined. The CDR3 has 17 amino acids. The germline gives CDR1 LNHDA, CDR2 SQIVND (reference sequence). V lost 6 bases, J lost 4 bases, and 22 bases lay in between. DNA of the CDR3: TGTGCCAGTAGATATAGTGCGTCAGGTAGAACGTACAATGAGCAGTTCTTC. Translation gives CASRYSASGRTYNEQFF. Full variable domain (remainder filled in from reference TRBV19 and TRBJ2-1): DGGITQSPKYLFRKEGQNVTLSCEQNLNHDAMYWYRQDPGQGLRLIYYSQIVNDFQKGDIAEGYSVSREKKESFPLTVTSAQKNPTAFYLCASRYSASGRTYNEQFFGPGTRLTVL.

The count of this clone is one. The gene calls are TRBV6-1 and TRBJ1-6; possible D gene TRBD1, 5 bases. V was trimmed by 0 bases and J by 4 bases, leaving 13 bases between them. Germline V gives CDR1 MNHNS, CDR2 SASEGT. This CDR3 is 17 amino acids long. CDR3 nucleotides: TGTGCCAGCAGTGAAGCGGGGCGGGATTGGTATAATTCACCCCTCCACTTT. Protein: CASSEAGRDWYNSPLHF.

The chain joins TRBV28 to TRBJ1-5, with 9 bases aligning to TRBD1. The CDR3 totals 15 residues. Looked up from germline, CDR1 is MDHEN and CDR2 is SYDVKM. Losses at the gene ends were 2 bases for V and 5 bases for J; bases not matched to a gene: 4. CDR3 in DNA: TGTGCCAGCAGTTTACCGGGACAGGGCTATCAGCCCCAGCATTTT. Its protein is CASSLPGQGYQPQHF.

The chain uses TRBV14 and TRBJ1-2, with D possibly matching TRBD1 (6 bases). The V and J ends lost 4 bases and 4 bases respectively, with 7 bases between them. This CDR3 region has 12 residues. In germline, CDR1 is SGHDN, CDR2 FVKESK. CDR3 coding DNA: TGTGCCAGCAGCCCACAGGGCTATGGCTACACCTTC. As protein: CASSPQGYGYTF.

This rearrangement joins TRBV25-1 to TRBJ2-3; 9 bases are shared with TRBD1. CDR1 is MGHDK, CDR2 SYGVNS, per germline. Trimming at V came to 5 bases and at J to 2 bases, leaving 8 bases not matched to a gene. This CDR3 spans 16 amino acids. The CDR3 nucleotides read TGTGCCAGCAGTAAACGGGGGACAGGGAACACAGATACGCAGTATTTT. Translated: CASSKRGTGNTDTQYF.

The chain is built from TRBV7-6 and TRBJ2-2; 9 positions match TRBD2. V lost 1 base, J lost 0 bases, and 6 bases stayed unmatched. CDR1 is SGHVS and CDR2 is FNYEAQ in the germline V gene. This CDR3 spans 18 amino acids. CDR3 amino acids: CASSLGAGGTANTGELFF. The CDR3 DNA reads as TGTGCCAGCAGCTTAGGTGCGGGAGGGACCGCGAACACCGGGGAGCTGTTTTTT.

Turning to this clone: The DNA is omitted, as the CDR3 cannot be located on it reliably, and the CDR3 follows TCRdb's listing. V is TRBV7-2 and J is TRBJ2-5; the table's D call TRBD2 went unverified against the DNA. CDR1 is SGHTA and CDR2 is FQGNSA in the germline V gene. The CDR3 region is 15 residues in length, termini included. CDR3: CASSLRVGGGISKYF.

The V gene is TRBV11-2, the J gene TRBJ2-3; TRBD2 aligns across 8 bases. The CDR3 sequence is 15 residues long. The V gene's germline CDR1 is SGHAT and CDR2 FQNNGV. Losses at the gene ends were 1 base for V and 4 bases for J; bases not matched to a gene: 4. The CDR3 DNA follows: TGTGCCAGCAGCTTAGGAGGACTAGCCCCAGATACGCAGTATTTT. The encoded protein is CASSLGGLAPDTQYF.

This chain connects TRBV27 to TRBJ1-5; 7 nucleotides line up with TRBD1. Germline-derived CDR1 and CDR2 are MNHEY and SMNVEV (reference sequence). CDR3 length: 17 amino acids. V shed 4 bases, J shed 1 base, and the junction held 10 bases outside the gene matches. The CDR3 sequence is CASSSLTGRYSNQPQHF. DNA for the CDR3: TGTGCCAGCAGTTCACTGACAGGGCGCTACAGCAATCAGCCCCAGCATTTT.

The chain joins TRBV19 to TRBJ2-1; 7 nucleotides match TRBD2. The CDR3 runs 13 residues. Losses at the gene ends were 10 bases for V and 5 bases for J; bases not matched to a gene: 8. Germline V gene sequence: CDR1 LNHDA, CDR2 SQIVND (reference sequence). The DNA for the CDR3 is TGTGCCACTGGACTAGTTTCCAACAATGAGCAGTTCTTC. Translating it yields CATGLVSNNEQFF.

This sequence joins TRBV27 and TRBJ1-1, with TRBD1 as a possible D gene (5 bases). The ends were cut back, 5 bases at V and 0 bases at J, with 7 bases in the middle. Per the germline V gene, CDR1 is MNHEY and CDR2 is SMNVEV (reference sequence). This CDR3 contains 13 residues. The CDR3 spells CASSTGLNTEAFF. The CDR3 nucleotides read TGTGCCAGCAGTACAGGCCTGAACACTGAAGCTTTCTTT.

This clone was seen just once. V and J are TRBV24-1 and TRBJ2-1, with 7 bases aligning to TRBD2. CDR1 and CDR2 (germline): KGHDR, SFDVKD. The CDR3 loop spans 15 amino acids. J was trimmed by 8 bases and V by 4 bases; bases with no gene match: 10. This CDR3 reads CATSDRRLARDEQFF. The CDR3 DNA reads TGTGCCACCAGTGACCGGAGACTAGCCAGAGATGAGCAGTTCTTC.

This clone was detected only a few times. V is TRBV7-2 and J is TRBJ2-3, with D maybe TRBD1 (6 bases). Germline V gene data show CDR1 as SGHTA and CDR2 as FQGNSA. The CDR3 runs to 16 residues. Trimming cost V 5 bases and J 0 bases, with 15 bases left between them. The CDR3 DNA follows: TGTGCCAGCAGCCCACGAGGGACACCTAGCACAGATACGCAGTATTTT. Residues: CASSPRGTPSTDTQYF.